This TCR beta chain derives from a study of T cell responses to AZD1222 COVID-19 vaccine. Study summary: Second-dose intervals near 4 or 12 weeks were combined.

About this clone itself: Its target is not known.

Libraries were prepared by immunoSEQ multiplex PCR; TCRdb keeps only in-frame clonotypes and omits some of them. The data hold about 190,000 clones, with approximately 91% observed a single time. Study-wide findings and caveats: The study found Spike-specific TCR breadth and depth rose after two AZD1222 doses. At study baseline, merely a handful of AZD1222 recipients were seropositive. Possibly, clonal diversity was underestimated; donors were largely white British and included more females.

The CDR3 consists of 13 residues. The V gene end was trimmed by 2 bases and the J gene end by 3 bases; junction bases not matched to a gene: 0. Germline CDR1 MNHEY, CDR2 SMNVEV (reference sequence). This clonotype was sampled from an adult in good health. The genes are TRBV27 and TRBJ2-7, with 8 bases matching TRBD1. Sequenced material: peripheral blood, taken on day 0 of AZD1222 vaccination. CDR3: CASSLDRGYEQYF. The CDR3, as DNA: TGTGCCAGCAGTTTAGACAGGGGCTACGAGCAGTACTTC.